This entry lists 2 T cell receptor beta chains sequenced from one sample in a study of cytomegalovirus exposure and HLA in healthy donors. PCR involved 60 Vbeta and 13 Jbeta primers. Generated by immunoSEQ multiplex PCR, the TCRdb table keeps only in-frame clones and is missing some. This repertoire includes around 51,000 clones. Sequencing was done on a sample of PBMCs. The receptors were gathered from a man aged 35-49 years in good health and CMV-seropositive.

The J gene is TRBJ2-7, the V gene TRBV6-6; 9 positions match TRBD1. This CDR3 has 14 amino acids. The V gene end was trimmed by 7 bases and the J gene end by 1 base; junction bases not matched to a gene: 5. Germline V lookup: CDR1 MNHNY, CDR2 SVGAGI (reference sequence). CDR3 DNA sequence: TGTGCCAGCATCCCCGGGACAGGGTCCTACGAGCAGTACTTC. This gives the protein CASIPGTGSYEQYF.

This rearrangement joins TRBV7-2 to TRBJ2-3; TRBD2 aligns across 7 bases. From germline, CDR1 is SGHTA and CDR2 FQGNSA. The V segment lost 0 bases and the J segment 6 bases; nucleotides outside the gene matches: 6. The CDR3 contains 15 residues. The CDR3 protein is CASSLAGLLVDTQYF. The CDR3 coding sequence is TGTGCCAGCAGCTTAGCGGGACTATTAGTGGATACGCAGTATTTT.